This TCR beta chain was found in a study of CXCR3-negative and CXCR3-positive naive CD8 T cells. In the study overall: Every library held about 1.5 +/- 0.3 million TRB reads, and the total came to around 150 million. Study-level results: TRB CDR3 properties indicated TCR strength, while surface CD5 was similar across naive subsets. Partial loss of CXCR3 expression followed cryopreservation; most assays used fresh PBMCs. Compared with CXCR3-negative naive cells, CXCR3-positive naive cells showed more hydrophobic TRB CDR3s. Naive cells used TRBV-TRBJ genes in much the same way whether CXCR3-negative or CXCR3-positive; memory cells did not.

The germline V gene encodes CDR1 SGHAT and CDR2 FQNNGV. The length of the CDR3 is 15 residues. With regard to this clonotype: Its antigen is not identified.

The method, 5' RACE with UMI labels, was used to prepare the TRB cDNA libraries. TCRdb re-called the 5' RACE reads; one entry per CDR3 protein, DNA not given. This sample's clone table lists fewer than 140,000 distinct CDR3 sequences. The sequenced sample was naive CXCR3+ CD8+ T cells from blood. Subset defined: CD45RO-CCR7+CD27+CD95- naive CD8+ T cells expressing CXCR3 (TNR3+). The gene calls are TRBV11-2 and TRBJ2-3; TCRdb designates TRBD1, a call that cannot be tested without DNA. The clonotype was recovered from a human donor in good health. Some clones in this sample may be carry-over from other donors' samples. The CDR3 loop is CASSQGGSWKDTQYF. Full variable domain (missing parts from reference TRBV11-2 and TRBJ2-3): EAGVAQSPRYKIIEKRQSVAFWCNPISGHATLYWYQQILGQGPKLLIQFQNNGVVDDSQLPKDRFSAERLKGVDSTLKIQPAKLEDSAVYLCASSQGGSWKDTQYFGPGTRLTVL.